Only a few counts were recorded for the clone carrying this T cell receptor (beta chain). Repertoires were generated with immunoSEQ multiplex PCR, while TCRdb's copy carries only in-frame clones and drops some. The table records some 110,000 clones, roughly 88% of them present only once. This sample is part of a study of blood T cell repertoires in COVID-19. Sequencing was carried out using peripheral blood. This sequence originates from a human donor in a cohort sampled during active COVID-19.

CDR3 nucleotides: TGTGCCAGCAGCCAATCCAGGGGCAATCAGCCCCAGCATTTT. Protein sequence: CASSQSRGNQPQHF. The rearrangement uses TRBV16 and TRBJ1-5; TRBD1 might be the D (5 bases). Germline-derived CDR1 and CDR2 are KGHSY and FQNENV. The CDR3 extends over 14 amino acids. Trimming removed 0 bases from V and 2 bases from J, with 5 bases in between.